The rows below give T cell receptor beta chains drawn from one sample of a study of T cells in localized non-small cell lung cancer. This table comes from immunoSEQ multiplex PCR, and its TCRdb copy is limited to in-frame clones, with some not included. The sample has approximately 25,000 clones; roughly 88% are singletons. The sequencing here drew on peripheral blood, taken before any cancer treatment. These TCRs come from a woman aged 35-70 years with stage I lung adenocarcinoma. Each CDR3 is given with its conserved first and last residue. The D gene is left open where the match is weak. Some rows have no size entry. The others give once, few or many, or a class for an expanded clone.

NA NA TRBJ1-2 TRBV5-5 CASSLSTDYGYTF TGTGCCAGCAGCTTGTCGACAGACTATGGCTACACCTTC
NA NA TRBJ2-7 TRBV5-1 CASSLQGAAVDEQYF TGCGCCAGCAGCCTCCAAGGGGCGGCGGTGGACGAGCAGTACTTC
NA NA TRBJ1-5 TRBV5-4 CASSLQPNQPQHF TGTGCCAGCAGCTTGCAGCCTAATCAGCCCCAGCATTTT
NA NA TRBJ1-6 TRBV30 CAWRTLGILGSYNSPLHF TGTGCCTGGAGGACCCTCGGCATTTTGGGCTCCTATAATTCACCCCTCCACTTT
few NA TRBJ1-4 TRBV19 CASRLATGTNEKLFF TGTGCCAGTAGGCTAGCGACAGGAACTAATGAAAAACTGTTTTTT
once TRBD2 TRBJ2-7 TRBV5-1 CASSSGGGITYEQYF TGCGCCAGCAGTTCGGGGGGAGGGATCACCTACGAGCAGTACTTC
NA TRBD2 TRBJ2-1 TRBV7-3 CASSLRGSPTSGSHNEQFF TGTGCCAGCAGCTTGAGGGGCTCCCCTACTAGCGGGAGTCACAATGAGCAGTTCTTC
NA TRBD2 TRBJ2-5 TRBV27 CASSSKPGRLARETQYF TGTGCCAGCAGCTCAAAACCAGGGAGACTAGCAAGAGAGACCCAGTACTTC
NA NA TRBJ1-1 TRBV19 CASSIGDGINTEAFF TGTGCCAGTAGTATTGGGGACGGTATCAACACTGAAGCTTTCTTT
NA TRBD2 TRBJ2-3 TRBV5-4 CASSRTSGRADSDTQYF TGTGCCAGCAGCCGGACTAGCGGGAGGGCCGACTCAGATACGCAGTATTTT